This T cell receptor (beta chain) derives from a study of T cells expressing NK-cell markers. Turning to the study itself: Researchers got TCR beta repertoires out of sorted CD3+CD56+NKG2C+, CD3+CD56+NKG2C- and CD3+CD56-NKG2C+ T cells.

One entry per CDR3 protein, without DNA, is what TCRdb gives after re-calling the 5' RACE reads. This sample contains a few hundred thousand distinct CDR3 sequences. Study outcomes and limitations: NKG2C+ dominant clonotypes from 5 or 6 donors made up roughly 1.0-7.5% of CD8+ T cells. Several donors' CD3+CD56-NKG2C+ cells were dominated by the same clonotypes.

CDR3 length: 18 residues. Germline CDR1 MNHEY, CDR2 SMNVEV (reference sequence). Note on this clonotype: As yet, its antigen is unknown.

This rearrangement joins TRBV27 to TRBJ2-7. Sequenced sample: blood T cells: a sorted CD56 or NKG2C T cell subset, CD4+ or CD8+ T cells, or bulk PBMC T cells (not recorded which). This receptor was obtained from a man younger than 35 in good health. The CDR3 loop reads CASSYGIPSQGGSYEQYF.